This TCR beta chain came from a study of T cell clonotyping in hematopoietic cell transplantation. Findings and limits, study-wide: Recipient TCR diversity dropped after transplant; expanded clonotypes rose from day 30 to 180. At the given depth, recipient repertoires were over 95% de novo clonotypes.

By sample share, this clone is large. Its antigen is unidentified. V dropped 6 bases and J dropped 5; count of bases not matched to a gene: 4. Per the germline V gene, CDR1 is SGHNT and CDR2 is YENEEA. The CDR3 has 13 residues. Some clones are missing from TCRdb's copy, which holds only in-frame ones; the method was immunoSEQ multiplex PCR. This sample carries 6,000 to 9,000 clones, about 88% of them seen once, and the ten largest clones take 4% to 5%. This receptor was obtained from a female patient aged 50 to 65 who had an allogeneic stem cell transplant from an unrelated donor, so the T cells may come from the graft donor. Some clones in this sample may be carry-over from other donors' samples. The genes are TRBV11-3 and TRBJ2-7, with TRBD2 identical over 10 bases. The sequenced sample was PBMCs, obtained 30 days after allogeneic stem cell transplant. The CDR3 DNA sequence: TGTGCCAGCAGGGCTAGCGGGAGCGACGAGCAGTACTTC. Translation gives CASRASGSDEQYF.